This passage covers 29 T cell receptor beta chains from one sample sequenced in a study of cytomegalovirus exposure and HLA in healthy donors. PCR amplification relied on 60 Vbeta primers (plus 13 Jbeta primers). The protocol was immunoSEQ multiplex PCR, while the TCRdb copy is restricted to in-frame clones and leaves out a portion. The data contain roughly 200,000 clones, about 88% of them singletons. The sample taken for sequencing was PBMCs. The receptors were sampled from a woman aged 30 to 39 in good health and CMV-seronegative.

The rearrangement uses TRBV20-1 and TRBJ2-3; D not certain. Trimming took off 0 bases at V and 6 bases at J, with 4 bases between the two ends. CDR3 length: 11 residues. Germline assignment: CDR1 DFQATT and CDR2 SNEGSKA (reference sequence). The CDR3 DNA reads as TGCAGTGCTAGAGACCCGGATACGCAGTATTTT. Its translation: CSARDPDTQYF.

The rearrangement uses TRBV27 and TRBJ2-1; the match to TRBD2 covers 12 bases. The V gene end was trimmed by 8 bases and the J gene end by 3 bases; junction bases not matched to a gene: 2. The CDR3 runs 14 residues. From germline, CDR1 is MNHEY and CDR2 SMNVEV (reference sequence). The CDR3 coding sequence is TGTGCCAGCCGACTAGCGGGGGTCTACAATGAGCAGTTCTTC. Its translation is CASRLAGVYNEQFF.

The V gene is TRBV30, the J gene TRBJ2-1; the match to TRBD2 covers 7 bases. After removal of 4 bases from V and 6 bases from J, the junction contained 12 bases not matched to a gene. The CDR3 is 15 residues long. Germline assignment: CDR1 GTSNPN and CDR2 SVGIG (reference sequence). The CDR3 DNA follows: TGTGCCTGGACTCCTGCGAGCGGGGCTTTCAATGAGCAGTTCTTC. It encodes CAWTPASGAFNEQFF.

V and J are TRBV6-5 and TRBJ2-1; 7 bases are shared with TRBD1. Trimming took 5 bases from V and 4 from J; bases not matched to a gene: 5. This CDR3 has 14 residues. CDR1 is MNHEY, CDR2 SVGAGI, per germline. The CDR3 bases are TGTGCCAGCAGTCCGACAGGGCCTTACAATGAGCAGTTCTTC. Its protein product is CASSPTGPYNEQFF.

The DNA for the CDR3 is TGTGCCAGCAGGACCCTTGAGACAGGGGGCACTGAAGCTTTCTTT. It encodes CASRTLETGGTEAFF. V gene TRBV6-1 combines with J gene TRBJ1-1; 9 bases match TRBD1. The CDR3 loop spans 15 amino acids. V gave up 6 bases and J gave up 4 bases; unmatched junction bases: 9. From germline, CDR1 is MNHNS and CDR2 SASEGT.

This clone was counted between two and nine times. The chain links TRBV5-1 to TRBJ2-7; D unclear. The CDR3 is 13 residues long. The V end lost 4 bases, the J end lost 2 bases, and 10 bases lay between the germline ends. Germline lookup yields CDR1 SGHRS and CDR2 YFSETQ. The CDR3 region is CASSPDSAYEQYF. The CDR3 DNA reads TGCGCCAGCAGCCCTGACTCGGCCTACGAGCAGTACTTC.

The CDR3 sequence is CASSLVAGDEQYF. The CDR3 nucleotides are TGTGCCAGCAGCTTAGTAGCGGGGGACGAGCAGTACTTC. V gene TRBV7-8 combines with J gene TRBJ2-7; 9 nucleotides align to TRBD2. Per the germline V gene, CDR1 is SGHVS and CDR2 is FQNEAQ. The V and J ends lost 1 base and 5 bases, in that order; junction bases with no gene match: 0. The CDR3 covers 13 residues.

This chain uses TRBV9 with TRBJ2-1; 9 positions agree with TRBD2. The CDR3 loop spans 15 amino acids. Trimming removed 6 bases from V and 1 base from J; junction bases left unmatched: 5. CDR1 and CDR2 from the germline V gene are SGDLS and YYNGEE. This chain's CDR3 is CASTPSGGSYNEQFF. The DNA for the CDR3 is TGTGCCAGCACCCCGAGCGGGGGGTCCTACAATGAGCAGTTCTTC. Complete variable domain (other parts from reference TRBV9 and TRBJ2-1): DSGVTQTPKHLITATGQRVTLRCSPRSGDLSVYWYQQSLDQGLQFLIQYYNGEERAKGNILERFSAQQFPDLHSELNLSSLELGDSALYFCASTPSGGSYNEQFFGPGTRLTVL.

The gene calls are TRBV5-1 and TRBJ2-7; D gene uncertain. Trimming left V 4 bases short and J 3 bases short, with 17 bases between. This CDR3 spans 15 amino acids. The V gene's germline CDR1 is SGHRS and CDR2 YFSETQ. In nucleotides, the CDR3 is TGCGCCAGCAGCCCGGAAACGTTCTACTACTACGAGCAGTACTTC. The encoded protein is CASSPETFYYYEQYF. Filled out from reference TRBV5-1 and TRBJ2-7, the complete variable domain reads KAGVTQTPRYLIKTRGQQVTLSCSPISGHRSVSWYQQTPGQGLQFLFEYFSETQRNKGNFPGRFSGRQFSNSRSEMNVSTLELGDSALYLCASSPETFYYYEQYFGPGTRLTVT.

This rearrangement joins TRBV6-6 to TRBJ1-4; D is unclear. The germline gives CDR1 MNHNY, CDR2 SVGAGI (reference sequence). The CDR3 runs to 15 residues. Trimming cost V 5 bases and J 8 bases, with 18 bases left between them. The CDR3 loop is CASSEALAPGEKLFF. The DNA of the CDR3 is TGTGCCAGCAGTGAGGCATTGGCGCCCGGGGAAAAACTGTTTTTT.

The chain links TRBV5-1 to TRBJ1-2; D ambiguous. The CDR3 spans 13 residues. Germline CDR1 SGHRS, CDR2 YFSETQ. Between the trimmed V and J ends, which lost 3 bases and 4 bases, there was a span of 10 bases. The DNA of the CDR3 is TGCGCCAGCAGCTGGGAGGTTGCCTATGGCTACACCTTC. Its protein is CASSWEVAYGYTF.

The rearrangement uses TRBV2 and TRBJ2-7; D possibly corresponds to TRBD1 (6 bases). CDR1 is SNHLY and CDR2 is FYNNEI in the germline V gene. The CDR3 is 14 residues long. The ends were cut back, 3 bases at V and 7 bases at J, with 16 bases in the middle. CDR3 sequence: CASSEGRGSGEQYF. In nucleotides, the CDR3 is TGTGCCAGCAGTGAGGGCAGGGGCTCAGGAGAGCAGTACTTC. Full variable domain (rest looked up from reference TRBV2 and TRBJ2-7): EPEVTQTPSHQVTQMGQEVILRCVPISNHLYFYWYRQILGQKVEFLVSFYNNEISEKSEIFDDQFSVERPDGSNFTLKIRSTKLEDSAMYFCASSEGRGSGEQYFGPGTRLTVT.

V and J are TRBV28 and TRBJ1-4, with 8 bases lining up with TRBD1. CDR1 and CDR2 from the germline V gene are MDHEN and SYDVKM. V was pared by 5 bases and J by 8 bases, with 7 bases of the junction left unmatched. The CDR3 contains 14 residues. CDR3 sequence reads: CASSTDREGEKLFF. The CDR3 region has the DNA TGTGCCAGCAGTACGGACAGGGAGGGCGAAAAACTGTTTTTT.

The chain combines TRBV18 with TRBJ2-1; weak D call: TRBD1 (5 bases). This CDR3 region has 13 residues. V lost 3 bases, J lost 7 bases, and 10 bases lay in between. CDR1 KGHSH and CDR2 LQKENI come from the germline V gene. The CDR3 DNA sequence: TGTGCCAGCTCACCGGGGCAGTCAAATGAGCAGTTCTTC. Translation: CASSPGQSNEQFF.

The CDR3 DNA reads TGTGCCAGCAGCCTGCGGGACCCCCTTAACTATGGCTACACCTTC. It translates to CASSLRDPLNYGYTF. The chain couples TRBV5-6 to TRBJ1-2; weak D call: TRBD1 (5 bases). CDR3 size: 15 residues. The ends were cut back, 4 bases at V and 1 base at J, with 14 bases in the middle. Looked up from germline, CDR1 is SGHDT and CDR2 is YYEEEE.

The CDR3 loop is CASSLRGPGNEQYF. CDR3 nucleotide sequence: TGTGCCAGCAGTTTGAGGGGGCCGGGTAACGAGCAGTACTTC. The chain combines TRBV27 with TRBJ2-7; 7 nucleotides agree with TRBD1. The CDR3 runs 14 residues. The V gene's germline CDR1 is MNHEY and CDR2 SMNVEV (reference sequence). V lost 3 bases to trimming and J lost 5 bases; unmatched junction nucleotides: 7.

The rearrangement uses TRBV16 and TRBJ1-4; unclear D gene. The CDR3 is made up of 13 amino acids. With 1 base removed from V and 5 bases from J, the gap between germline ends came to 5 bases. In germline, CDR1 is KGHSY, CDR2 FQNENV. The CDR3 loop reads CASSQWPNEKLFF. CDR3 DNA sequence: TGTGCCAGCAGCCAATGGCCAAATGAAAAACTGTTTTTT.

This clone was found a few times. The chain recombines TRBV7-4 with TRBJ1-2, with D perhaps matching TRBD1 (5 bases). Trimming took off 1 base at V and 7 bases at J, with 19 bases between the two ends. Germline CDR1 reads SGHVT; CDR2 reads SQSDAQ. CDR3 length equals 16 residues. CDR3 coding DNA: TGTGCCAGCAGCTTAGTCTCGGACACCCTATCGCGTGGCTACACCTTC. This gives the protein CASSLVSDTLSRGYTF.

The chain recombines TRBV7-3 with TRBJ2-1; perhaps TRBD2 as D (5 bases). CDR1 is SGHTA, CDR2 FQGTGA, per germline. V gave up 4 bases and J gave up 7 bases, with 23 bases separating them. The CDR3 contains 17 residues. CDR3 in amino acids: CASSWTPRSGFRNEQFF. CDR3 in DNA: TGTGCCAGCAGCTGGACCCCTCGGTCGGGGTTTAGGAATGAGCAGTTCTTC.

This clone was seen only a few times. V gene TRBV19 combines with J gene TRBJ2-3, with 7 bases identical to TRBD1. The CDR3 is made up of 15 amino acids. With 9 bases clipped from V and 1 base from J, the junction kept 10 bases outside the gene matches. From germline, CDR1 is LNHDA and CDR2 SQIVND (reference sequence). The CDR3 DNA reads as TGTGCCAGCGATGAAACAGGGGAAGGCACAGATACGCAGTATTTT. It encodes CASDETGEGTDTQYF.

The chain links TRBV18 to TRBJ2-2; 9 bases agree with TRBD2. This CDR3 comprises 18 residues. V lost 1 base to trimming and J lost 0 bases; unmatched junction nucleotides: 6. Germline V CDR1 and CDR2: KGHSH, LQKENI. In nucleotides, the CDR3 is TGTGCCAGCTCACCACGGGGACTAGCTGCATCGAACACCGGGGAGCTGTTTTTT. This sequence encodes CASSPRGLAASNTGELFF.

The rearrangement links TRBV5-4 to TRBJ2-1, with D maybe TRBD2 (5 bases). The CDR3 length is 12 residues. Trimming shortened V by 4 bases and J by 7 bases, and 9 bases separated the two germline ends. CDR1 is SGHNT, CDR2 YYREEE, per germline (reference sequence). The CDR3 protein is CASSTPGNEQFF. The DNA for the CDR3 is TGTGCCAGCAGCACTCCGGGAAATGAGCAGTTCTTC.

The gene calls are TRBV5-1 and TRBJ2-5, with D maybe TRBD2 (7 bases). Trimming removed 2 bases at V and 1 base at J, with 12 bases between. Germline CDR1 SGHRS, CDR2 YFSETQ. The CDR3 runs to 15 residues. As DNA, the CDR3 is TGCGCCAGCAGCTTCGAGGGGGGGATCCAAGAGACCCAGTACTTC. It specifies CASSFEGGIQETQYF.

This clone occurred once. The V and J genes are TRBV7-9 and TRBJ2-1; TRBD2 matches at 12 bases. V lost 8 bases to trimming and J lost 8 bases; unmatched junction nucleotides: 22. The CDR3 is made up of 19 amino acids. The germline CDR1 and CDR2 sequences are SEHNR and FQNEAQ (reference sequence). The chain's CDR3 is CASAEPGLAGLMEVDEQFF. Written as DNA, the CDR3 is TGTGCCAGCGCGGAGCCGGGACTAGCGGGCCTGATGGAGGTTGATGAGCAGTTCTTC.

For the CDR3, the DNA is TGTGCCACGATCGCCGGGACAGGGGTAATGAACACTGAAGCTTTCTTT. Translated, it gives CATIAGTGVMNTEAFF. V usage is TRBV28 and J usage is TRBJ1-1, with 10 bases that match TRBD1. V was pared by 10 bases and J by 0 bases, with 11 bases of the junction left unmatched. This CDR3 is built from 16 residues. Germline V gene data show CDR1 as MDHEN and CDR2 as SYDVKM. Filled out from reference TRBV28 and TRBJ1-1, the complete variable domain reads DVKVTQSSRYLVKRTGEKVFLECVQDMDHENMFWYRQDPGLGLRLIYFSYDVKMKEKGDIPEGYSVSREKKERFSLILESASTNQTSMYLCATIAGTGVMNTEAFFGQGTRLTVV.

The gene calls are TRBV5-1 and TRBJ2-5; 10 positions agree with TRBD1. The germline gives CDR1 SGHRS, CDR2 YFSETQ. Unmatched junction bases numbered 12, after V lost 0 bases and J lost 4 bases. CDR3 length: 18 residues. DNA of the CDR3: TGCGCCAGCAGCTTGGATCTATTCGGGACAGGGGTACCAGAGACCCAGTACTTC. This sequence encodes CASSLDLFGTGVPETQYF.

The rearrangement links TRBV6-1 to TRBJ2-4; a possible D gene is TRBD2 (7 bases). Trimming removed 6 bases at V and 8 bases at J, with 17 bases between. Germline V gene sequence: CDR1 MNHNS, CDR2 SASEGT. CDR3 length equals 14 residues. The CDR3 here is CASRPLGGAHIQYF. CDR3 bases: TGTGCCAGCAGACCCTTGGGGGGGGCCCACATTCAGTACTTC.

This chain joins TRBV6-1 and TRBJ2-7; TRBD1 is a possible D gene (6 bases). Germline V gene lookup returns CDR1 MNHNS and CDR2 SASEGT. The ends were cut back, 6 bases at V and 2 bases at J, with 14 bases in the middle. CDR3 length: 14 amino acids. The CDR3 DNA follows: TGTGCCAGCAGCCTCGGACAGTCTCCCTACGAGCAGTACTTC. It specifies CASSLGQSPYEQYF.

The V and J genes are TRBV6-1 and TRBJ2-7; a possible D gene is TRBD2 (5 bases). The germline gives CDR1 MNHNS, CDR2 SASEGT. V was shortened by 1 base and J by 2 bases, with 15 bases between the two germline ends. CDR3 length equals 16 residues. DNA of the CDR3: TGTGCCAGCAGTGAAGGAATGGACCTCGGGACCTACGAGCAGTACTTC. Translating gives CASSEGMDLGTYEQYF.